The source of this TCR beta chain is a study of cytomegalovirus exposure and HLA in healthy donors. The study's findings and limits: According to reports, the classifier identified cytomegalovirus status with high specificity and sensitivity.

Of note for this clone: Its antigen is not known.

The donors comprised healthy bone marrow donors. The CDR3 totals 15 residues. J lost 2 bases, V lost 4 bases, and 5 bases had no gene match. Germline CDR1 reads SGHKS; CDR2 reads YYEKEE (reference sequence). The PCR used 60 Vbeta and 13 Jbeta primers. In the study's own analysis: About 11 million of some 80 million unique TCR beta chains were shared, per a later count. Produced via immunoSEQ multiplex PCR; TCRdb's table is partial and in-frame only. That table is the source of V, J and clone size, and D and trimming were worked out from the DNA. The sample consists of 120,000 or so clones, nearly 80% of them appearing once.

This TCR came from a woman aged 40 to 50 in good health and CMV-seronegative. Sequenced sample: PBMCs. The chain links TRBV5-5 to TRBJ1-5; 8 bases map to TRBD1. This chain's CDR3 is CASSQGAWGNQPQHF. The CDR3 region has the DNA TGTGCCAGCAGCCAGGGGGCCTGGGGCAATCAGCCCCAGCATTTT.